This TCR beta chain was found in a study of cytomegalovirus exposure and HLA in healthy donors. The primer mix had 60 Vbeta and 13 Jbeta primers. Repertoires were generated with immunoSEQ multiplex PCR, while TCRdb's copy carries only in-frame clones and drops some. Of 130,000 to 150,000 clones in the sample, about three quarters were seen once. The sample was PBMCs. The receptor was derived from a human donor in good health.

The CDR3 nucleotides are TGCGCCAGCAGTGAATCAGGAGATACGCAGTATTTT. Translating gives CASSESGDTQYF. The rearrangement joins TRBV10-1 to TRBJ2-3, with no clear D. V was pared by 3 bases and J by 5 bases, with 6 bases between. CDR1 WNHNN and CDR2 SYGVQD come from the germline V gene (reference sequence). The CDR3 sequence is 12 residues long.